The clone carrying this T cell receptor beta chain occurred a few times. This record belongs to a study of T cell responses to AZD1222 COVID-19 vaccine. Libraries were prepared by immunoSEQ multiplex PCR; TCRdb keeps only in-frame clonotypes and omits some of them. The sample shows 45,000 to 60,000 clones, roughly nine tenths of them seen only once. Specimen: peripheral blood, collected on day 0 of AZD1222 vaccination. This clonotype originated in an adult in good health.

The chain's CDR3 is CASSPSGRGASYNEQFF. The CDR3 nucleotides are TGTGCCAGCAGCCCTTCGGGGCGGGGGGCGTCCTACAATGAGCAGTTCTTC. The chain employs TRBV4-2 and TRBJ2-1, with 8 bases matching TRBD2. The CDR3 loop spans 17 amino acids. Germline assignment: CDR1 LGHNA and CDR2 YNFKEQ. V dropped 4 bases and J dropped 1; count of bases not matched to a gene: 9.